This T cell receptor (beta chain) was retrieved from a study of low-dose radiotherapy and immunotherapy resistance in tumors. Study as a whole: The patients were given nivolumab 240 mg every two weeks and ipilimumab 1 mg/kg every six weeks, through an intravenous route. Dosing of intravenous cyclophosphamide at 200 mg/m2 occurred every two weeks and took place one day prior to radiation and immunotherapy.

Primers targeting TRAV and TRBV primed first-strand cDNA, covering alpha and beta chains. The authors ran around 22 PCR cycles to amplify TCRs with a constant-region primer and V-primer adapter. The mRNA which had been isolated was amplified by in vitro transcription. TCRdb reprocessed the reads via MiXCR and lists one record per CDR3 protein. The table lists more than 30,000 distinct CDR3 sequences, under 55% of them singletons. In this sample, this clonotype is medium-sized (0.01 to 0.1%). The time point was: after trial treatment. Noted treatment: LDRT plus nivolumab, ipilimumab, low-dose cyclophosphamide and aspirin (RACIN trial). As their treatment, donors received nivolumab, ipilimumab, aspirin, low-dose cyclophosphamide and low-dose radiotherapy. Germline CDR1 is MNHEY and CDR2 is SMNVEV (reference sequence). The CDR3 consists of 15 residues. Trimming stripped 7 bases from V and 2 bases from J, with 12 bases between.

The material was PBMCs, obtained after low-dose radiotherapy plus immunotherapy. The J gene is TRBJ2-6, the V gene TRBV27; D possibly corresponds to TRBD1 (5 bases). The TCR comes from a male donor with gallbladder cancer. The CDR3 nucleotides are TGTGCCAGCAAAGGACACAAGGCTGGGGCCAACGTCCTGACTTTC. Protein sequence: CASKGHKAGANVLTF.